A single sample gave rise to the 3 T cell receptor beta chains below, sequenced in a study of T cells in Graves' hyperthyroidism and ophthalmopathy (dated by TCRdb to between 2019 and 2020). Libraries came from multiplex PCR. TCRdb lists the instrument as Illumina HiSeq 2000. TCR beta CDR3 regions were amplified from RNA transcripts. A first-round RT-PCR of the TCR CDR3 used the HTBI primer set with the Qiagen OneStep RT-PCR kit. TCRdb passed the public sequencing reads through fastp at Q25 and MiXCR, retaining productive beta sequences. Each record represents a unique CDR3 protein, reported with the most common genes and DNA among its rows. This sample has about 760,000 distinct CDR3 sequences in its table, and around 40% of those were observed once. The top ten clonotypes cover around 30% of the sample. Input material: blood. These receptors all stem from a woman aged 40 to 50 with Graves' hyperthyroidism.

This clonotype has just a few counts. The chain links TRBV19 to TRBJ1-4, with TRBD1 as a possible D gene (5 bases). The CDR3 runs to 15 residues. The V end was cut by 10 bases, the J end by 3 bases, with 18 bases between. CDR1 and CDR2 (germline): LNHDA, SQIVND (reference sequence). CDR3 amino acids: CATQDGGKANEKLFF. DNA of the CDR3: TGTGCCACCCAGGACGGGGGTAAAGCTAATGAAAAACTGTTTTTT.

The chain has TRBV5-1 and TRBJ1-1; 9 bases line up with TRBD1. Germline CDR1 SGHRS, CDR2 YFSETQ. The CDR3 is 13 amino acids. J was trimmed by 5 bases and V by 5 bases; bases with no gene match: 4. The CDR3 protein is CASRTGGRTEAFF. CDR3 nucleotide sequence: TGCGCCAGCAGAACAGGGGGCAGAACTGAAGCTTTCTTT.

This clonotype was found a few times. The chain combines TRBV7-9 with TRBJ1-4; D not certain. The CDR3 extends over 15 amino acids. Germline V gives CDR1 SEHNR, CDR2 FQNEAQ (reference sequence). The V end was cut by 3 bases, the J end by 7 bases, with 15 bases between. This CDR3 is CASSFGETRSEKLFF. In nucleotides, the CDR3 is TGTGCCAGCAGCTTCGGGGAGACCCGTAGTGAAAAACTGTTTTTT.